This T cell receptor beta chain was found in a study of OX40 agonist ivuxolimab in advanced cancers. Study-wide context: Patients receiving dose escalation had hepatocellular carcinoma, melanoma, renal cell or head and neck cancer. Partial response was recorded in three patients: one hepatocellular carcinoma and two cutaneous melanoma cases.

On this clone: Its cognate antigen is unknown.

Repertoires were generated with immunoSEQ multiplex PCR, while TCRdb's copy carries only in-frame clones and drops some. Here the sample spans 70,000 to 75,000 clones, 80% to 95% being singletons. CDR3 length equals 14 residues. Trimming took off 2 bases at V and 2 bases at J, with 9 bases between the two ends. Germline values: CDR1 LNHDA, CDR2 SQIVND (reference sequence). General study points: Clones of CD4+ and CD8+ blood T cells grew by week 6 at doses of 0.1 to 3.0 mg/kg.

The receptor's source is an adult with an advanced solid tumor such as melanoma, head and neck, liver or kidney cancer. The source material was CD4+ or CD8+ T cells sorted from blood, sampled in a trial of the OX40 agonist ivuxolimab. The chain recombines TRBV19 with TRBJ1-2; the D is unclear. The CDR3 is CASSIIRRNYGYTF. The CDR3, as DNA: TGTGCCAGTAGTATAATTCGGAGAAACTATGGCTACACCTTC.